The entry that follows covers one TCR beta chain sequence. It lacks a known antigen. There are no base qualities to consult, and no much larger clone falls within one base. Pancreas tissue with chronic pancreatitis was obtained from patients having total pancreatectomy with islet autotransplantation (TPIAT). None of the chronic pancreatitis patients included in the study had a known history of diabetes. For TCRbeta sequencing, genomic DNA was extracted directly from bulk pancreas tissue without sorting T cells. No particular cause of disease was identified in idiopathic chronic pancreatitis patients. Pancreas tissues from patients and organ donors were collected consecutively at two US centers. The data were obtained in a study of immune characteristics of hereditary and idiopathic chronic pancreatitis. Concerning the study at large: The study profiled local pancreatic immune cells and TCRbeta repertoires in hereditary and idiopathic chronic pancreatitis compared with control organ donor pancreases. TCRbeta sequencing covered 5 control pancreases, 7 or 8 hereditary chronic pancreatitis pancreases and about six idiopathic chronic pancreatitis pancreases. Minimal in vitro experimental manipulation of pancreas-infiltrating T cells was the reason the gDNA-based approach was selected. What the authors observed across the whole study: Chronic pancreatitis caused by alcohol use was not included in the study. Compared with controls, both chronic pancreatitis groups had significantly higher TCRbeta repertoire diversity and lower clonality. Differences in Vbeta-Jbeta gene family usage, including TRBV10, TRBV19, TRBV23 and TRBV5, were found between hereditary and idiopathic chronic pancreatitis. Because patient tissue could be obtained only at the time of TPIAT, differences in disease duration may have affected the immune findings. Numbers of productive TCR rearrangements correlated positively with disease severity scores among some 12 chronic pancreatitis patients.

Sequences SNHLY (CDR1) and FYNNEI (CDR2) are obtained from the germline V gene. The CDR3 covers 14 residues, taking in both the cysteine and the phenylalanine. Kept here is only the CDR3 DNA, which spans 42 bases and is read in frame from base 1. V and J are trimmed by 4 bases and 5 bases, and the gene matches miss 6 bases of the junction. Libraries were made using the immunoSEQ multiplex PCR assay. The TCRbeta CDR3 region and adjacent sequences were amplified and sequenced from pancreatic genomic DNA. Turning to the authors' computational methods: Productive clonality and productive rearrangement counts were measured along with repertoire diversity, which was expressed as a mean normalized Shannon-Wiener index. Control and chronic pancreatitis repertoire metrics were compared by means of the nonparametric Mann-Whitney U test. Shared clonotypes were defined as CDR3beta sequences with identical amino acid composition and length across subjects. TCRdb provides this immuneACCESS table in a form limited to in-frame rearrangements. Some clones are lacking; in checked studies, under half of them reflect an unresolved V gene, and why the rest are absent is not known. That table supplies the V and J calls and clone size; D and trimming were determined from the DNA. The sample has approximately 9,400 clones on record, roughly three quarters of them singletons. The top ten constitute 11% to 15% of the sample.

The TCR sequence derives from a human donor with chronic pancreatitis. The V and J genes are TRBV2 and TRBJ2-5; 8 middle bases align to TRBD2. Source material: pancreas tissue with idiopathic chronic pancreatitis. This specimen's cell subset or site label, per the study, means: chronic pancreatitis without an identified cause. The CDR3: CASSGGTRSETQYF. DNA sequence: TGTGCCAGCAGTGGCGGGACTAGGAGTGAGACCCAGTACTTC.